Detailed here is one T cell receptor (beta chain). Its matching antigen is unknown. The record originates from a study of radiation and T cells in renal cell carcinoma. Study-wide results and caveats: Pretreatment tumor biopsies were lacking, so baseline clonotypes are unknown.

CDR1 and CDR2 from the germline V gene are SGHDT and YYEEEE. Trimming stripped 0 bases from V and 3 bases from J, with 12 bases between. The CDR3 is 15 amino acids. Generated by immunoSEQ multiplex PCR, the TCRdb table keeps only in-frame clones and is missing some. The table has around 78,000 clones, roughly nine tenths seen once. Stated time point: blood 4 weeks post-SBRT, at nephrectomy. Described treatment: 15 Gy SBRT to primary tumor, nephrectomy 4 weeks later. Radiation-treated patients gave blood at baseline, week 2 and week 4. Sequencing used blood, obtained from a patient whose treatment included radiotherapy and nephrectomy. The sequence was obtained from a woman in her 70s with renal cell carcinoma. This chain uses TRBV5-6 with TRBJ1-2; D is unclear. The CDR3 DNA reads as TGTGCCAGCAGCTTGGGTTCGGCGGCCCACTATGGCTACACCTTC. It codes for CASSLGSAAHYGYTF.